These T cell receptor beta chains were read from a single sample in a study of neoadjuvant nivolumab and ipilimumab in lung cancer. TCRdb's table, derived via immunoSEQ multiplex PCR, lists solely in-frame clones and lacks some. The repertoire has around 30,000 clones, approximately 80% of them found once; the top ten carry around 5.7%. The starting material was peripheral blood, obtained before neoadjuvant nivolumab, alone or with ipilimumab. The receptors shown here come from an adult with non-small cell lung cancer. CDR3s include the opening cysteine and the closing phenylalanine or tryptophan. The D gene is left open where the match is weak. Size is omitted from some rows. Given values are once, few, many or a class for expanded clones.

>NA|TRBV6-5|TRBJ1-5|NA
CASSYSGGPPNQPQHF
TGTGCCAGCAGTTACTCTGGGGGGCCCCCAAATCAGCCCCAGCATTTT
>NA|TRBV6-1|TRBJ1-3|NA
CASSGGYSGNTIYF
TGTGCCAGCAGTGGAGGTTACTCTGGAAACACCATATATTTT
>NA|TRBV7-9|TRBJ1-4|TRBD1
CASGRQGAREKLFF
TGTGCCAGCGGCCGACAGGGGGCGAGGGAAAAACTGTTTTTT
>once|TRBV10-3|TRBJ1-4|TRBD1
CAISGTGGGEKLFF
TGTGCCATCAGTGGGACAGGGGGCGGTGAAAAACTGTTTTTT
>NA|TRBV9|TRBJ2-7|TRBD1
CASSVGDSYYEQYF
TGTGCCAGCAGCGTAGGGGACAGCTACTACGAGCAGTACTTC
>NA|TRBV5-6|TRBJ1-2|TRBD1
CASSLYRGNYGYTF
TGTGCCAGCAGTCTTTACAGGGGAAACTATGGCTACACCTTC
>NA|TRBV5-4|TRBJ2-5|NA
CASSLAYNQETQYF
TGTGCCAGCAGCTTGGCCTATAACCAAGAGACCCAGTACTTC
>NA|TRBV5-4|TRBJ2-7|TRBD1
CASSLDPGQTYEQYF
TGTGCCAGCAGCTTGGACCCGGGACAGACCTACGAGCAGTACTTC
>NA|TRBV7-9|TRBJ2-1|TRBD2
CASSSPSGGALNEQFF
TGTGCCAGCAGCTCCCCTAGCGGGGGGGCCCTCAATGAGCAGTTCTTC
>NA|TRBV14|TRBJ2-7|NA
CASSQGSGRGYEQYF
TGTGCCAGCAGCCAAGGATCCGGGCGTGGCTACGAGCAGTACTTC
>NA|TRBV4-3|TRBJ2-1|NA
CASSQDSGLGEQFF
TGCGCCAGCAGCCAAGATTCAGGCTTGGGTGAGCAGTTCTTC
>NA|TRBV7-9|TRBJ1-2|TRBD1
CASTTGGNYGYTF
TGTGCCAGCACCACAGGGGGCAACTATGGCTACACCTTC
>NA|TRBV7-6|TRBJ2-5|NA
CASSLVSWGVQETQYF
TGTGCCAGCAGCTTAGTTTCGTGGGGGGTCCAAGAGACCCAGTACTTC
>NA|TRBV7-3|TRBJ1-1|NA
CASSLTGGTEAFF
TGTGCCAGCAGCTTAACGGGGGGTACTGAAGCTTTCTTT
>NA|TRBV9|TRBJ2-2|NA
CASSVGRLPTGELFF
TGTGCCAGCAGCGTGGGGCGCCTGCCCACCGGGGAGCTGTTTTTT
>few|TRBV18|TRBJ1-2|TRBD1
CASSPPLGGERGYTF
TGTGCCAGCTCACCACCATTAGGGGGCGAGAGGGGCTACACCTTC
>NA|TRBV5-6|TRBJ2-1|NA
CASSLTLYNEQFF
TGTGCCAGCAGTTTGACCCTATACAATGAGCAGTTCTTC
>NA|TRBV5-1|TRBJ1-1|TRBD1
CASSLAGTVNTEAFF
TGCGCCAGCAGCTTGGCCGGGACAGTGAACACTGAAGCTTTCTTT
>once|TRBV9|TRBJ2-3|NA
CASSPHRGDTLTDTQYF
TGTGCCAGCAGCCCACATAGGGGGGACACCCTCACAGATACGCAGTATTTT
>NA|TRBV12-5|TRBJ2-3|NA
CASGLGGASTDTQYF
TGTGCTAGTGGTTTAGGAGGGGCTAGCACAGATACGCAGTATTTT
>few|TRBV4-1|TRBJ2-7|NA
CASSQETTYEQYF
TGCGCCAGCAGCCAAGAGACAACCTACGAGCAGTACTTC
>NA|TRBV19|TRBJ1-2|NA
CASSKDDPDGLYGYTF
TGTGCCAGTAGTAAAGACGACCCAGACGGACTCTATGGCTACACCTTC
>NA|TRBV5-1|TRBJ1-2|TRBD1
CASSRGTDNYGYTF
TGCGCCAGCAGCCGGGGGACAGATAACTATGGCTACACCTTC
>NA|TRBV15|TRBJ1-5|NA
CATSRDRPGSGNQPQHF
TGTGCCACCAGCAGAGATCGTCCCGGCTCGGGCAATCAGCCCCAGCATTTT
>NA|TRBV5-6|TRBJ2-7|NA
CASSLATSPGAYEQYF
TGTGCCAGCAGCTTGGCCACGTCCCCAGGGGCCTACGAGCAGTACTTC
>once|TRBV5-5|TRBJ2-2|TRBD2
CASSLAGGPGELFF
TGTGCCAGCAGCTTAGCGGGGGGGCCCGGGGAGCTGTTTTTT
>NA|TRBV4-1|TRBJ1-2|NA
CASSTLWGARSSNYGYTF
TGCGCCAGCAGCACGCTATGGGGGGCGCGATCTTCCAACTATGGCTACACCTTC
>NA|TRBV7-2|TRBJ2-7|NA
CASSPGGLPYEQYF
TGTGCCAGCAGCCCAGGGGGGCTACCCTACGAGCAGTACTTC
>NA|TRBV28|TRBJ1-1|NA
CASRADQGTEYTEAFF
TGTGCCAGCAGGGCAGACCAGGGGACGGAATACACTGAAGCTTTCTTT
>NA|TRBV10-3|TRBJ2-7|NA
CAISAQEYEQYF
TGTGCCATCAGTGCTCAAGAGTACGAGCAGTACTTC
>NA|TRBV2|TRBJ2-7|TRBD1
CASWDRDYEQYF
TGTGCCTCCTGGGACAGGGACTACGAGCAGTACTTC
>NA|TRBV14|TRBJ2-2|NA
CASSQLLNTGELFF
TGTGCCAGCAGCCAACTACTGAACACCGGGGAGCTGTTTTTT
>NA|TRBV18|TRBJ2-5|NA
CASSPRQIQTQYF
TGTGCCAGCTCACCAAGACAGATCCAGACCCAGTACTTC
>NA|TRBV27|TRBJ1-4|TRBD1
CASSLQGAGEKLFF
TGTGCCAGCAGTTTGCAGGGGGCCGGTGAAAAACTGTTTTTT
>NA|TRBV5-4|TRBJ1-1|NA
CASSSARGIGTEAFF
TGTGCCAGCAGCTCCGCTCGGGGGATAGGTACTGAAGCTTTCTTT
>NA|TRBV14|TRBJ1-1|NA
CASSQVGIRTEAFF
TGTGCCAGCAGCCAAGTGGGTATCCGGACTGAAGCTTTCTTT
>few|TRBV19|TRBJ1-6|TRBD1
CASNRGQDDSPLHF
TGTGCCAGTAATAGGGGACAGGACGATTCACCCCTCCACTTT
>NA|TRBV7-9|TRBJ1-5|NA
CASSSERGTQPQHF
TGTGCCAGCAGCTCGGAGCGGGGTACTCAGCCCCAGCATTTT
>NA|TRBV11-2|TRBJ2-3|NA
CASSLLGTSGSTDTQYF
TGTGCCAGCAGCTTGCTGGGGACCTCAGGAAGCACAGATACGCAGTATTTT
>few|TRBV7-9|TRBJ1-4|NA
CASDLGGIQEKLFF
TGTGCCAGCGACCTGGGAGGGATTCAGGAAAAACTGTTTTTT
>NA|TRBV7-2|TRBJ1-3|NA
CASSLDSGEGNTIYF
TGTGCCAGCAGCTTAGATTCAGGGGAAGGAAACACCATATATTTT